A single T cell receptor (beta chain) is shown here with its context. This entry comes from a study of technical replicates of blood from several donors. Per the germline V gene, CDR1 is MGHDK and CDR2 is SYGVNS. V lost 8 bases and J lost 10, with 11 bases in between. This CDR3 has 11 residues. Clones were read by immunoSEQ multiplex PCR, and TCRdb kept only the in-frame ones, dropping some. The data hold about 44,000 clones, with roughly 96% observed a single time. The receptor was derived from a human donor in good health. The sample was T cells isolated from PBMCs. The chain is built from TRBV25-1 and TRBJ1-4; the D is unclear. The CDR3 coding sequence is TGTGCCAGCTTAGCAACCGGAAAACTGTTTTTT. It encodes CASLATGKLFF.